This is a list of T cell receptor beta chains from one sample in a study of T cells in localized non-small cell lung cancer. Method: immunoSEQ multiplex PCR; TCRdb's copy keeps in-frame clones and lacks some. The repertoire consists of tens of thousands of clones, with about 80% occurring once and the leading ten covering 4.8%. Sequences were derived from PBMCs, sampled before any cancer treatment. Every receptor here comes from a man aged 40 to 75 with stage II lung adenocarcinoma. Each CDR3 is given with its conserved first and last residue. The D gene is left open where the match is weak. A clone size is listed for some rows: how often the clone was seen (once, few, many), or a class if it is expanded.

clone_size	d_call	v_call	j_call	cdr3_nt	cdr3_aa
NA	NA	TRBV5-6	TRBJ2-1	TGTGCCAGCAGCTTGTGGGAGAATGAGCAGTTCTTC	CASSLWENEQFF
NA	NA	TRBV6-5	TRBJ2-7	TGTGCCAGCAGATACGGGACGTACTCCTACGAGCAGTACTTC	CASRYGTYSYEQYF
NA	NA	TRBV11-3	TRBJ2-7	TGTGCCAGCAGCTTAACTTACGAGCAGTACTTC	CASSLTYEQYF
NA	NA	TRBV9	TRBJ2-5	TGTGCCAGCAGCGCCTCTCCGACAGGAGGTTGGGAGACCCAGTACTTC	CASSASPTGGWETQYF
NA	NA	TRBV6-5	TRBJ1-6	TGTGCCAGCAGCCCCAAAGGGAAGAAAAATTCACCCCTCCACTTT	CASSPKGKKNSPLHF
NA	TRBD1	TRBV27	TRBJ1-2	TGTGCCAGCAGTATGAACAGGGGGGGCAATGGCTACACCTTC	CASSMNRGGNGYTF
once	NA	TRBV5-1	TRBJ2-5	TGCGCCAGCAGCTTGGAGGGTAGACAAGAGACCCAGTACTTC	CASSLEGRQETQYF
NA	TRBD1	TRBV9	TRBJ1-4	TGTGCCAGCAGCTCCGGGACAGGGAATGAAAAACTGTTTTTT	CASSSGTGNEKLFF
NA	NA	TRBV30	TRBJ1-3	TGTGCCCGGCGAACCTCTGGAAACACCATATATTTT	CARRTSGNTIYF
NA	NA	TRBV7-2	TRBJ1-1	TGTGCCAGCAGCTTAGGTGGGCAATTCACTGAAGCTTTCTTT	CASSLGGQFTEAFF
NA	TRBD1	TRBV15	TRBJ1-6	TGTGCCACCAGCAATCCAGGGGGAAGCTCCTATAATTCACCCCTCCACTTT	CATSNPGGSSYNSPLHF
NA	TRBD1	TRBV18	TRBJ1-2	TGTGCCAGCTCACCTGGACAGGTCCAAGGCTACACCTTC	CASSPGQVQGYTF
NA	NA	TRBV11-2	TRBJ2-1	TGTGCCAGCAGCTTAGGCAGGTATTACAATGAGCAGTTCTTC	CASSLGRYYNEQFF
medium-sized	NA	TRBV19	TRBJ1-1	TGTGCCAGTAGTAACGGTTGGGGCACTGAAGCTTTCTTT	CASSNGWGTEAFF
NA	TRBD1	TRBV19	TRBJ2-1	TGTGCCAGTAGTATCGACAGGGACTCCTACAATGAGCAGTTCTTC	CASSIDRDSYNEQFF
NA	NA	TRBV4-1	TRBJ1-1	TGCGCCAGCAGCCAAGACGAGGGAATGAACACTGAAGCTTTCTTT	CASSQDEGMNTEAFF
NA	NA	TRBV4-2	TRBJ2-1	TGTGCCAGCAGCCAAGGACAGGCTAACAATGAGCAGTTCTTC	CASSQGQANNEQFF
NA	NA	TRBV5-1	TRBJ2-7	TGCGCCAGCAGCTTGGAGGTGTTTAGCTACGAGCAGTACTTC	CASSLEVFSYEQYF
NA	NA	TRBV19	TRBJ1-5	TGTGCCAGTAGTATAGAGAGCAATCAGCCCCAGCATTTT	CASSIESNQPQHF
NA	NA	TRBV28	TRBJ2-5	TGTGCCAGCAGTTTTAACGGGAGAGGGTACGAGACCCAGTACTTC	CASSFNGRGYETQYF
NA	TRBD1	TRBV9	TRBJ2-7	TGTGCCAGCAGCCCCCGGACAGGGGACGAGCAGTACTTC	CASSPRTGDEQYF
NA	NA	TRBV7-6	TRBJ2-1	TGTGCCAGCAGGTCGAGTTACACTAGCTCCTACAATGAGCAGTTCTTC	CASRSSYTSSYNEQFF
NA	NA	TRBV6-6	TRBJ2-7	TGTGCCAGCAGTTACTCATCTAGTGAGCAGTACTTC	CASSYSSSEQYF
NA	NA	TRBV5-1	TRBJ1-1	TGCGCCAGCAGCTTGCGAGGCACTGAAGCTTTCTTT	CASSLRGTEAFF
NA	NA	TRBV7-2	TRBJ1-5	TGTGCCAGCAGCGAGGGAGGGACTAGCAATCAGCCCCAGCATTTT	CASSEGGTSNQPQHF
NA	TRBD2	TRBV18	TRBJ2-3	TGTGCCAGCTCACCGGTATTAGCGGGAGGGAAAGATACGCAGTATTTT	CASSPVLAGGKDTQYF
NA	TRBD1	TRBV7-2	TRBJ2-4	TGTGCCAGCAGCACGACTAAGGGACAGTCCGCGGCCAAAAACATTCAGTACTTC	CASSTTKGQSAAKNIQYF
NA	TRBD1	TRBV14	TRBJ1-6	TGTGCCAGCAGCCAAGAGACAGGGGGACGGTCACCCCTCCACTTT	CASSQETGGRSPLHF
NA	NA	TRBV10-1	TRBJ1-2	TGCGCCAGCAGTGAGCCTCGGCAGGGTGACGTTGGGGGCTACACCTTC	CASSEPRQGDVGGYTF
NA	NA	TRBV4-3	TRBJ2-5	TGCGCCAGCAGCCGGGGCCCCCAAGAGACCCAGTACTTC	CASSRGPQETQYF
NA	NA	TRBV11-2	TRBJ2-7	TGTGCCAGCAGCATGGACAGTACCTACGAGCAGTACTTC	CASSMDSTYEQYF
NA	NA	TRBV30	TRBJ2-5	TGTGCCTGGAGTGGACAGGTCCGGCAGACCCAGTACTTC	CAWSGQVRQTQYF
few	NA	TRBV4-1	TRBJ2-1	TGCGCCAGCAGCCAAGTAGGCTCTCTATACGAGCAGTTCTTC	CASSQVGSLYEQFF
NA	NA	TRBV2	TRBJ1-1	TGTGCCAGCAGCATTACCGCGGGGGGACTCGTGAACACTGAAGCTTTCTTT	CASSITAGGLVNTEAFF
NA	TRBD2	TRBV11-2	TRBJ2-3	TGTGCCAGCAGCGCCCGTAGCGGGGGCACAGATACGCAGTATTTT	CASSARSGGTDTQYF
NA	NA	TRBV7-9	TRBJ2-3	TGTGCCAGCAGCTCCAAGGGGCCAGATACGCAGTATTTT	CASSSKGPDTQYF
NA	TRBD1	TRBV6-1	TRBJ1-1	TGTGCCAGCAGTACAGGGGAAGGGACTGAAGCTTTCTTT	CASSTGEGTEAFF
NA	NA	TRBV5-1	TRBJ2-6	TGCGCCAGCAGCTTGGGCAGCTCTGGGGCCAACGTCCTGACTTTC	CASSLGSSGANVLTF
NA	NA	TRBV6-1	TRBJ1-4	TGTGCCAGCAGCTTTTTTAAAGGGGGTACTGAAAAACTGTTTTTT	CASSFFKGGTEKLFF
NA	NA	TRBV6-1	TRBJ2-3	TGTGCCAGCAGTGCGTCCTCCGGGACGGGGGTCAAAGATACGCAGTATTTT	CASSASSGTGVKDTQYF
NA	TRBD2	TRBV5-1	TRBJ2-1	TGCGCCAGCAGCTTGGCTACCCTAGCGGGCACGAATGAGCAGTTCTTC	CASSLATLAGTNEQFF
few	NA	TRBV6-5	TRBJ1-2	TGTGCCAGCAGTGGGACTGGGATTTCTAACTATGGCTACACCTTC	CASSGTGISNYGYTF
NA	TRBD2	TRBV7-2	TRBJ2-3	TGTGCCAGCAGCATAGGGGTTAGCGGGGTCACAGATACGCAGTATTTT	CASSIGVSGVTDTQYF
NA	NA	TRBV4-3	TRBJ2-2	TGCGCCAGCAGCCAAGAAAAGAATAGTGACACCAACACCGGGGAGCTGTTTTTT	CASSQEKNSDTNTGELFF
NA	NA	TRBV6-5	TRBJ2-2	TGTGCCAGCAGCCGTCCGGGGTTGAACACCGGGGAGCTGTTTTTT	CASSRPGLNTGELFF